This T cell receptor (beta chain) was documented in a study of T cell responses to AZD1222 COVID-19 vaccine. The CDR3 extends over 16 amino acids. V shed 0 bases, J shed 4 bases, and the junction held 6 bases outside the gene matches. CDR1 is SGHKS and CDR2 is YYEKEE in the germline V gene (reference sequence). The table came from immunoSEQ multiplex PCR; TCRdb's copy has only in-frame clones and leaves some out. The sample lists about 120,000 clones, 70% to 90% seen once, with 2.4% in the top ten. Study-level results: Repertoires were obtained only post-peak T cell response. Reports say nearly half of spike-specific TCRs go after unmutated variant regions. Clonal diversity was possibly underestimated, and white British individuals and females predominated among donors.

Concerning this clone itself: As yet, its antigen is unknown.

The TCR sequence derives from an adult in good health. The sample consisted of peripheral blood, taken on day 0 of AZD1222 vaccination. The rearrangement uses TRBV5-5 and TRBJ1-5; 8 positions agree with TRBD1. The CDR3 is CASSLGAGGGNQPQHF. Written as DNA, the CDR3 is TGTGCCAGCAGCTTGGGCGCAGGGGGCGGAAATCAGCCCCAGCATTTT.